Presented here are 9 T cell receptor beta chains from one specimen sequenced in a study of blood T cell repertoires in COVID-19 (dated by TCRdb to 2020 to 2022). Libraries were prepared through the immunoSEQ multiplex PCR assay. TCRdb took this table from immuneACCESS and kept in-frame rearrangements with V and J called. Such tables lack part of the clones; where checked against another copy, unresolved V genes explain under half of the gap, and the rest is unexplained. This sample is represented by 210,000 or so clones; approximately 85% of them were singletons. The biggest ten clones account for 4.5% to 6% of the sample. The sequenced sample consisted of peripheral blood. The receptors derive from a man between 45 and 60 years old with COVID-19, enrolled during active disease.

This chain joins TRBV5-4 and TRBJ2-3; TRBD1 aligns across 8 bases. CDR1 and CDR2 (germline): SGHNT, YYREEE (reference sequence). Losses at the gene ends were 2 bases for V and 5 bases for J; bases not matched to a gene: 4. This CDR3 has 14 residues. CDR3 sequence: CASSLGQGQDTQYF. The CDR3 DNA is TGTGCCAGCAGCTTAGGACAGGGCCAAGATACGCAGTATTTT.

The V gene is TRBV7-9, the J gene TRBJ1-2, with 7 bases matching TRBD1. CDR1 and CDR2 from the germline V gene are SEHNR and FQNEAQ (reference sequence). J was trimmed by 7 bases and V by 5 bases; bases with no gene match: 13. This CDR3 contains 15 residues. The CDR3 region has the DNA TGTGCCAGCAGCCCCTCAACAGGGGAGTTTTTTGGCTACACCTTC. It yields the protein CASSPSTGEFFGYTF.

This rearrangement joins TRBV28 to TRBJ1-6, with no clear D. Per the germline V gene, CDR1 is MDHEN and CDR2 is SYDVKM. Trimming removed 1 base from V and 10 bases from J, with 5 bases in between. The CDR3 is 12 amino acids. Written as DNA, the CDR3 is TGTGCCAGCAGTTTATCTAAATCACCCCTCCACTTT. Translating it yields CASSLSKSPLHF.

Only one count was recorded for this clone. This chain connects TRBV5-5 to TRBJ2-1, with 7 bases identical to TRBD1. There are 16 residues in the CDR3. CDR1 is SGHKS, CDR2 YYEKEE, per germline (reference sequence). Losses at the gene ends were 5 bases for V and 5 bases for J; bases not matched to a gene: 13. The CDR3 coding sequence is TGTGCCAGCAGGTGGAGTGACAGGGTGCTTAACAATGAGCAGTTCTTC. Translated, it gives CASRWSDRVLNNEQFF. The full variable domain, in which reference TRBV5-5 and TRBJ2-1 provide the parts outside the CDR3, is DAGVTQSPTHLIKTRGQQVTLRCSPISGHKSVSWYQQVLGQGPQFIFQYYEKEERGRGNFPDRFSARQFPNYSSELNVNALLLGDSALYLCASRWSDRVLNNEQFFGPGTRLTVL.

This chain uses TRBV9 with TRBJ2-2; 9 bases align to TRBD2. Germline CDR1 is SGDLS and CDR2 is YYNGEE. Trimming at V came to 0 bases and at J to 4 bases, leaving 7 bases not matched to a gene. The CDR3 extends over 17 amino acids. CDR3 nucleotide sequence: TGTGCCAGCAGCGTAGGTGCGGGGGGGCAGGTCACCGGGGAGCTGTTTTTT. Encoded protein: CASSVGAGGQVTGELFF. Filled out from reference TRBV9 and TRBJ2-2, the complete variable domain reads DSGVTQTPKHLITATGQRVTLRCSPRSGDLSVYWYQQSLDQGLQFLIQYYNGEERAKGNILERFSAQQFPDLHSELNLSSLELGDSALYFCASSVGAGGQVTGELFFGEGSRLTVL.

The chain is built from TRBV6-2 or TRBV6-3 and TRBJ1-1, with D tentatively TRBD1 (5 bases). The CDR3 contains 13 residues. From germline, CDR1 is MNHEY and CDR2 SVGEGT. Trimming pared 4 bases from V and 7 bases from J, leaving 13 bases between. For the CDR3, the DNA is TGTGCCAGCAGTTCTAATCCGGGGGGTGAAGCTTTCTTT. Its protein is CASSSNPGGEAFF.

CDR3 region: CASRPTGINSPLHF. DNA for the CDR3: TGTGCCAGCAGACCCACAGGTATTAATTCACCCCTCCACTTT. This sequence joins TRBV3-1 (or the pseudogene TRBV3-2) and TRBJ1-6; possibly TRBD1 for D (5 bases). Trimming pared 6 bases from V and 6 bases from J, leaving 12 bases between. CDR3 size: 14 residues. CDR1 is LGHDT, CDR2 YNNKEL, per germline (reference sequence).

This sequence joins TRBV19 and TRBJ1-1; 9 positions match TRBD1. This CDR3 is 15 amino acids long. V dropped 2 bases and J dropped 6; count of bases not matched to a gene: 7. The germline V gene encodes CDR1 LNHDA and CDR2 SQIVND (reference sequence). In DNA, the CDR3 is TGTGCCAGTAGTATAAAGGGACAGGGTAATGCTGAAGCTTTCTTT. It encodes CASSIKGQGNAEAFF.

This chain connects TRBV18 to TRBJ2-7; a possible D gene is TRBD2 (6 bases). This CDR3 spans 13 amino acids. V shed 3 bases and J shed 4 bases, with 10 bases lying between them. CDR1 and CDR2 from the germline V gene are KGHSH and LQKENI. The CDR3 sequence is CASSPGGGYEQYF. The CDR3 coding sequence is TGTGCCAGCTCACCGGGAGGAGGTTACGAGCAGTACTTC. Using reference TRBV18 and TRBJ2-7 for the parts outside the CDR3, the full variable domain is NAGVMQNPRHLVRRRGQEARLRCSPMKGHSHVYWYRQLPEEGLKFMVYLQKENIIDESGMPKERFSAEFPKEGPSILRIQQVVRGDSAAYFCASSPGGGYEQYFGPGTRLTVT.